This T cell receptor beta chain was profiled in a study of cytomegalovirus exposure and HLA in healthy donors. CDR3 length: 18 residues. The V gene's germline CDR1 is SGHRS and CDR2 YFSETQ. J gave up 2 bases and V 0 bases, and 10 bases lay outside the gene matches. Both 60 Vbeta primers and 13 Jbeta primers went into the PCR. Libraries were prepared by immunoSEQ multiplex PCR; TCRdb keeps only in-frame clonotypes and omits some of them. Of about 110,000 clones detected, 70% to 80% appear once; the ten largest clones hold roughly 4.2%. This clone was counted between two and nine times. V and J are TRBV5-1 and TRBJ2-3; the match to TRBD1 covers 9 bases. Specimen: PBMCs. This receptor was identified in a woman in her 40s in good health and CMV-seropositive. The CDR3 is CASSLGFGGTGTTDTQYF. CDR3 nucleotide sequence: TGCGCCAGCAGCTTGGGGTTCGGCGGGACAGGGACCACAGATACGCAGTATTTT.